Listed below are T cell receptor beta chains from one sample, sequenced in a study of T cells in Graves' hyperthyroidism and ophthalmopathy. MiXCR, applied by TCRdb to the multiplex PCR reads, yields one record per CDR3 protein. The table shows around 97,000 distinct CDR3 sequences, with 45% to 50% occurring only once. Sequenced material: blood. These receptor sequences come from a middle-aged man with Graves' hyperthyroidism. Each CDR3 is given with its conserved first and last residue. Fields, in order: D gene, J gene, V gene, CDR3 length, clone size, CDR3 protein, CDR3 DNA. A D gene is named only where the DNA matches it firmly. The listing skips clone size in some rows; elsewhere it reads once, few, many or a size class.

d_gene: TRBD1; j_gene: TRBJ1-1; v_gene: TRBV7-2; len: 15; abundance: NA; CDR3aa: CASSCSGQGNTEAFF; CDR3nt: TGTGCCAGCAGCTGCTCGGGACAGGGGAACACTGAAGCTTTCTTT
d_gene: NA; j_gene: TRBJ2-7; v_gene: TRBV20-1; len: 15; abundance: many; CDR3aa: CSARPNRNGGYEQYF; CDR3nt: TGCAGTGCTAGGCCGAACAGAAACGGGGGCTACGAGCAGTACTTC
d_gene: NA; j_gene: TRBJ2-7; v_gene: TRBV5-4; len: 15; abundance: many; CDR3aa: CASSFGGTSSYEQYF; CDR3nt: TGTGCCAGCAGCTTCGGGGGCACAAGCTCCTACGAGCAGTACTTC
d_gene: NA; j_gene: TRBJ1-1; v_gene: TRBV27; len: 13; abundance: many; CDR3aa: CASSTGRNTEAFF; CDR3nt: TGTGCCAGCAGTACAGGGAGGAACACTGAAGCTTTCTTT
d_gene: NA; j_gene: TRBJ1-2; v_gene: TRBV2; len: 14; abundance: many; CDR3aa: CASRLGGGFYGYTF; CDR3nt: TGTGCCAGCAGGCTTGGCGGGGGATTCTATGGCTACACCTTC
d_gene: TRBD2; j_gene: TRBJ2-1; v_gene: TRBV25-1; len: 16; abundance: NA; CDR3aa: CASSPGGLAGEDEQFF; CDR3nt: TGTGCCAGCAGTCCTGGGGGACTAGCGGGAGAAGATGAGCAGTTCTTC
d_gene: NA; j_gene: TRBJ1-1; v_gene: TRBV5-5; len: 13; abundance: many; CDR3aa: CASSKDLNTEAFF; CDR3nt: TGTGCCAGCAGCAAGGACCTGAACACTGAAGCTTTCTTT
d_gene: NA; j_gene: TRBJ2-1; v_gene: TRBV6-2/TRBV6-3; len: 14; abundance: NA; CDR3aa: CASSTGTTYNEQFF; CDR3nt: TGTGCCAGCTCCACCGGGACGACCTACAATGAGCAGTTCTTC
d_gene: NA; j_gene: TRBJ2-3; v_gene: TRBV24-1; len: 16; abundance: few; CDR3aa: CATSDLNRGLTDTQYF; CDR3nt: TGTGCCACCAGTGACCTCAACAGGGGACTCACAGATACGCAGTATTTT
d_gene: NA; j_gene: TRBJ1-2; v_gene: TRBV19; len: 13; abundance: many; CDR3aa: CASRPGGTYGYTF; CDR3nt: TGTGCCAGCAGACCGGGGGGGACGTATGGCTACACCTTC
d_gene: NA; j_gene: TRBJ2-7; v_gene: TRBV20-1; len: 12; abundance: NA; CDR3aa: CSARGDSYEQYF; CDR3nt: TGCAGTGCTAGGGGGGATTCCTACGAGCAGTACTTC
d_gene: TRBD1; j_gene: TRBJ2-1; v_gene: TRBV25-1; len: 14; abundance: NA; CDR3aa: CASGRQGAYNEQFF; CDR3nt: TGTGCCAGCGGAAGACAGGGGGCTTACAATGAGCAGTTCTTC
d_gene: TRBD2; j_gene: TRBJ2-3; v_gene: TRBV5-6; len: 17; abundance: once; CDR3aa: CASSLGLAGGFTDTQYF; CDR3nt: TGTGCCAGCAGCTTAGGACTAGCGGGGGGATTCACAGATACGCAGTATTTT
d_gene: NA; j_gene: TRBJ2-2; v_gene: TRBV5-1; len: 14; abundance: NA; CDR3aa: CASRLQGGVGELFF; CDR3nt: TGCGCCAGCAGACTACAGGGAGGAGTCGGGGAGCTGTTTTTT
d_gene: NA; j_gene: TRBJ2-1; v_gene: TRBV11-2; len: 16; abundance: NA; CDR3aa: CASSLLPGVGHNEQFF; CDR3nt: TGTGCCAGCAGTCTGCTCCCCGGCGTAGGGCACAATGAGCAGTTCTTC
d_gene: NA; j_gene: TRBJ1-2; v_gene: TRBV3-1; len: 14; abundance: few; CDR3aa: CASSPRDIVYGYTF; CDR3nt: TGTGCCAGCAGCCCCAGGGACATAGTCTATGGCTACACCTTC
d_gene: NA; j_gene: TRBJ1-5; v_gene: TRBV10-3; len: 13; abundance: many; CDR3aa: CAISDNSNQPQHF; CDR3nt: TGTGCCATCAGCGACAATAGCAATCAGCCCCAGCATTTT
d_gene: NA; j_gene: TRBJ1-6; v_gene: TRBV7-9; len: 14; abundance: many; CDR3aa: CASSPLGSASPLHF; CDR3nt: TGTGCCAGCAGCCCCTTAGGGTCGGCTTCACCCCTCCACTTT
d_gene: TRBD2; j_gene: TRBJ2-1; v_gene: TRBV12-3/TRBV12-4; len: 16; abundance: many; CDR3aa: CASSSRGLAGNNEQFF; CDR3nt: TGTGCCAGCAGTTCGCGCGGACTAGCGGGGAACAATGAGCAGTTCTTC
d_gene: NA; j_gene: TRBJ2-5; v_gene: TRBV7-8; len: 13; abundance: NA; CDR3aa: CASSSADKGAQYF; CDR3nt: TGTGCCAGCAGCTCCGCGGACAAGGGGGCCCAGTACTTC
d_gene: NA; j_gene: TRBJ1-2; v_gene: TRBV5-8; len: 18; abundance: many; CDR3aa: CASSSLLGADLANYGYTF; CDR3nt: TGTGCCAGCAGCTCCTTACTGGGGGCCGACCTAGCTAACTATGGCTACACCTTC
d_gene: NA; j_gene: TRBJ2-7; v_gene: TRBV2; len: 16; abundance: once; CDR3aa: CASSGLTSANTGEQYF; CDR3nt: TGTGCCAGCAGTGGTTTGACTTCCGCGAACACCGGGGAGCAGTACTTC
d_gene: TRBD2; j_gene: TRBJ2-3; v_gene: TRBV5-1; len: 15; abundance: NA; CDR3aa: CASSYEGRGTDTQYF; CDR3nt: TGCGCCAGCAGCTACGAGGGGAGGGGCACAGATACGCAGTATTTT
d_gene: NA; j_gene: TRBJ1-5; v_gene: TRBV30; len: 14; abundance: few; CDR3aa: CAWSVEDNNQPQHF; CDR3nt: TGTGCCTGGAGTGTTGAGGACAACAATCAGCCCCAGCATTTT
d_gene: NA; j_gene: TRBJ2-1; v_gene: TRBV15; len: 16; abundance: NA; CDR3aa: CATSRDPGPSYNEQLF; CDR3nt: TGTGCTACCAGCAGAGATCCAGGTCCCAGCTACAATGAGCAGCTCTTC
d_gene: TRBD1; j_gene: TRBJ1-1; v_gene: TRBV28; len: 15; abundance: few; CDR3aa: CASSLFGTGDFEAFF; CDR3nt: TGTGCCAGCAGTTTATTTGGGACAGGGGATTTTGAAGCTTTCTTT